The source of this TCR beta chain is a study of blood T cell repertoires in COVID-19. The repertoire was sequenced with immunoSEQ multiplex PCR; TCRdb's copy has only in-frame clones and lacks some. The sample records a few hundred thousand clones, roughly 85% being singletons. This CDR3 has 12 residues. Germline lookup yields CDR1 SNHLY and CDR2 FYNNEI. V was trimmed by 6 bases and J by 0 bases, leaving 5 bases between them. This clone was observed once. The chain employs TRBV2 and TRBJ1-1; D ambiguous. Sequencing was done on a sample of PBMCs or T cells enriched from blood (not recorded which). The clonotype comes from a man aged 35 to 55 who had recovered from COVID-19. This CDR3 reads CASRLVNTEAFF. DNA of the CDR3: TGTGCCAGCAGATTAGTGAACACTGAAGCTTTCTTT.